The 19 T cell receptor beta chains below were found in one sample sequenced in a study of cytotoxic CD8 clonotypes in ibrutinib-treated CLL. The repertoire was sequenced with immunoSEQ multiplex PCR; TCRdb's copy has only in-frame clones and lacks some. The data show more than 85,000 clones, more than 70% seen once. The sample was PBMCs, taken after 24 months of ibrutinib treatment. These receptors were obtained from a human donor with chronic lymphocytic leukemia.

This chain uses TRBV2 with TRBJ1-5; perhaps TRBD1 as D (5 bases). Germline V gene lookup returns CDR1 SNHLY and CDR2 FYNNEI. The CDR3 is made up of 14 amino acids. Deletions cut 4 bases from V and 7 bases from J, with 14 bases between. The CDR3 loop is CASSVGGKGQPQHF. The CDR3 region has the DNA TGTGCCAGCAGTGTCGGGGGAAAGGGACAGCCCCAGCATTTT. Complete variable domain (other parts from reference TRBV2 and TRBJ1-5): EPEVTQTPSHQVTQMGQEVILRCVPISNHLYFYWYRQILGQKVEFLVSFYNNEISEKSEIFDDQFSVERPDGSNFTLKIRSTKLEDSAMYFCASSVGGKGQPQHFGDGTRLSIL.

The rearrangement joins TRBV6-6 to TRBJ1-2; TRBD1 agrees at 7 bases. V lost 8 bases to trimming and J lost 3 bases; unmatched junction nucleotides: 12. Germline V gene data show CDR1 as MNHNY and CDR2 as SVGAGI (reference sequence). The CDR3 contains 15 residues. The CDR3 region has the DNA TGTGCCAGCTACGCCACTGGGAGGGGGCACTATGGCTACACCTTC. Translating it yields CASYATGRGHYGYTF.

CDR3: CAWSVAGSYEQYF. CDR3 DNA: TGTGCCTGGAGTGTAGCAGGGAGCTACGAGCAGTACTTC. The rearrangement joins TRBV30 to TRBJ2-7; D tentatively fits TRBD1 or TRBD2 (5 bases each). The V end lost 0 bases, the J end lost 3 bases, and 9 bases lay between the germline ends. The CDR3 runs 13 residues. The germline CDR1 and CDR2 sequences are GTSNPN and SVGIG (reference sequence).

This clone has a handful of counts. The gene calls are TRBV7-9 and TRBJ2-1, with D unresolved. Per germline, CDR1 SEHNR and CDR2 FQNEAQ (reference sequence). V was shortened by 2 bases and J by 2 bases, with 7 bases between the two germline ends. The CDR3 consists of 14 residues. The CDR3 DNA reads TGTGCCAGCAGCTTATCTTCTCCCTACAATGAGCAGTTCTTC. This encodes CASSLSSPYNEQFF.

This clone was observed a handful of times. This chain connects TRBV27 to TRBJ2-5; a weak D match, TRBD1 (6 bases). CDR3 length equals 14 residues. The germline CDR1 and CDR2 sequences are MNHEY and SMNVEV (reference sequence). The V end was cut by 6 bases, the J end by 5 bases, with 16 bases between. For the CDR3, the DNA is TGTGCCAGCAGCTTGGGCAGGGGCTATGAGACCCAGTACTTC. As protein: CASSLGRGYETQYF.

The chain combines TRBV29-1 with TRBJ2-3; no firm D call. The V end was cut by 5 bases, the J end by 0 bases, with 3 bases between. The CDR3 covers 11 residues. Germline CDR1 and CDR2: SQVTM and ANQGSEA. The CDR3 DNA sequence: TGCAGCGTTCGTAGCACAGATACGCAGTATTTT. This gives the protein CSVRSTDTQYF.

V and J are TRBV18 and TRBJ1-5, with 9 nucleotides matching TRBD1. The germline V gene encodes CDR1 KGHSH and CDR2 LQKENI. This CDR3 has 14 amino acids. The V segment lost 2 bases and the J segment 7 bases; nucleotides outside the gene matches: 3. CDR3 loop: CASSPGTGTQPQHF. The DNA of the CDR3 is TGTGCCAGCTCACCAGGGACAGGGACCCAGCCCCAGCATTTT.

This clone was counted once. This chain joins TRBV4-2 and TRBJ2-7; 7 bases are shared with TRBD1. Germline V lookup: CDR1 LGHNA, CDR2 YNFKEQ. The CDR3 has 16 residues. V shed 2 bases and J 1 base; nucleotides not matched to a gene: 8. The CDR3 bases are TGTGCCAGCAGCCAAAGCGACAGGGACGGGTCCTACGAGCAGTACTTC. Amino acids: CASSQSDRDGSYEQYF.

Concerning this clone itself: Compared with germline, one end of the junction differs, possibly owing to a read error. The chain has TRBV7-8 and TRBJ2-7; 8 bases line up with TRBD1. The CDR3 is 13 amino acids. Looked up from germline, CDR1 is SGHVS and CDR2 is FQNEAQ. The DNA for the CDR3 is TGTGCCAGCAGCACATCTACAGGGGGAGCAGTACACTTC. It translates to CASSTSTGGAVHF.

This clone is a singleton in its sample. This chain connects TRBV7-9 to TRBJ2-2, with D possibly being TRBD2 (6 bases). Germline values: CDR1 SEHNR, CDR2 FQNEAQ (reference sequence). V lost 0 bases to trimming and J lost 5 bases, with 13 bases between them. The CDR3 is 16 residues long. Here the CDR3 reads CASSLAGSVGTGELFF. CDR3 DNA sequence: TGTGCCAGCAGCTTAGCCGGGAGTGTGGGGACCGGGGAGCTGTTTTTT.

This clone was recorded a few times. The CDR3 DNA sequence: TGTGCCAGCAGCGTAGACGGACTAGATCAAGAGACCCAGTACTTC. This translates into CASSVDGLDQETQYF. This chain connects TRBV9 to TRBJ2-5, with 7 nucleotides matching TRBD2. The junction had 4 bases not matched to a gene; V was cut back by 0 bases and J by 2 bases. CDR1 and CDR2 from the germline V gene are SGDLS and YYNGEE. This CDR3 is 15 amino acids long.

This chain connects TRBV2 to TRBJ2-5; 11 positions match TRBD1. V dropped 6 bases and J dropped 5; count of bases not matched to a gene: 11. Germline V gives CDR1 SNHLY, CDR2 FYNNEI. This CDR3 is built from 16 residues. The CDR3 reads CASRTGTGGNRETQYF. The CDR3 region has the DNA TGTGCCAGCAGAACCGGGACAGGGGGTAATAGGGAGACCCAGTACTTC.

This clone showed up just a few times. CDR3 loop: CASSPEGNSPLHF. CDR3 sequence (DNA): TGTGCCAGCAGCCCAGAGGGAAATTCACCCCTCCACTTT. The chain joins TRBV9 to TRBJ1-6, with no clear D. The germline V and J ends were trimmed by 4 bases and 7 bases, with 9 bases remaining between them. The length of the CDR3 is 13 residues. The germline CDR1 and CDR2 sequences are SGDLS and YYNGEE.

Written as DNA, the CDR3 is TGTGCCAGCAGAGGACGGCAGGGGGAGGACTATCATCAGCCCCAGCATTTT. It yields the protein CASRGRQGEDYHQPQHF. V gene TRBV7-2 combines with J gene TRBJ1-5; TRBD1 agrees at 7 bases. V was clipped by 6 bases and J by 5 bases; unmatched bases: 16. Germline V gives CDR1 SGHTA, CDR2 FQGNSA. This CDR3 contains 17 residues.

In its sample, this clone was seen once. This chain connects TRBV19 to TRBJ2-5; D not resolved. The CDR3 length is 13 residues. Germline CDR1 is LNHDA and CDR2 is SQIVND (reference sequence). Deletions cut 4 bases from V and 5 bases from J, with 11 bases between. The CDR3: CASSTAVRETQYF. The CDR3 region has the DNA TGTGCCAGTAGTACGGCCGTCCGTGAGACCCAGTACTTC.

This rearrangement joins TRBV9 to TRBJ2-1; D could derive from TRBD1 or TRBD2 (5 bases each). V lost 0 bases and J 8 bases, leaving 12 bases between the germline ends. Germline lookup yields CDR1 SGDLS and CDR2 YYNGEE. CDR3 length: 14 amino acids. The CDR3 sequence is CASSVDRLEDEQFF. The DNA of the CDR3 is TGTGCCAGCAGCGTAGACAGGTTGGAGGATGAGCAGTTCTTC.

The V gene is TRBV18, the J gene TRBJ2-7; D gene ambiguous. Germline loops: CDR1 KGHSH, CDR2 LQKENI. This CDR3 has 12 amino acids. V lost 4 bases, J lost 4 bases, and 8 bases lay in between. This CDR3 reads CASSLIGYEQYF. The CDR3 nucleotides are TGTGCCAGCTCACTGATCGGGTACGAGCAGTACTTC. The whole variable domain, filled in from reference TRBV18 and TRBJ2-7, reads NAGVMQNPRHLVRRRGQEARLRCSPMKGHSHVYWYRQLPEEGLKFMVYLQKENIIDESGMPKERFSAEFPKEGPSILRIQQVVRGDSAAYFCASSLIGYEQYFGPGTRLTVT.

The V gene is TRBV6-5, the J gene TRBJ2-3; D remains ambiguous. The CDR3 length is 14 residues. The V end was cut by 3 bases, the J end by 0 bases, with 7 bases between. The germline CDR1 and CDR2 sequences are MNHEY and SVGAGI. CDR3 protein: CASSYRVSTDTQYF. As DNA, the CDR3 is TGTGCCAGCAGTTATAGAGTTAGCACAGATACGCAGTATTTT.

Only one count was recorded for this clone. J is TRBJ2-5 and V is TRBV7-9; TRBD2 might be the D (6 bases). V was cut by 1 base and J by 5 bases, with 14 bases left in between. The CDR3 totals 15 residues. Germline CDR1 reads SEHNR; CDR2 reads FQNEAQ (reference sequence). The CDR3 is CASSLVGGMRETQYF. The CDR3 DNA sequence: TGTGCCAGCAGCTTAGTTGGCGGGATGAGGGAGACCCAGTACTTC. Drawing the rest from reference TRBV7-9 and TRBJ2-5, the complete variable domain is DTGVSQNPRHKITKRGQNVTFRCDPISEHNRLYWYRQTLGQGPEFLTYFQNEAQLEKSRLLSDRFSAERPKGSFSTLEIQRTEQGDSAMYLCASSLVGGMRETQYFGPGTRLLVL.